Below, 18 T cell receptor beta chains from the same sample are listed, as sequenced in a study of blood T cell repertoires in COVID-19. Measured with immunoSEQ multiplex PCR; TCRdb has only the in-frame clones, and not every one. The sample contains around 200,000 clones, around 84% of which appear only once. Sequenced material: PBMCs or T cells enriched from blood (not recorded which). The receptors shown here come from a woman aged 40 to 50 with acute COVID-19.

This sequence joins TRBV28 and TRBJ1-6; D gene ambiguous. V was shortened by 8 bases and J by 9 bases, with 11 bases between the two germline ends. The CDR3 sequence is 12 residues long. The germline CDR1 and CDR2 sequences are MDHEN and SYDVKM. The CDR3 DNA follows: TGTGCCAGCGGAAGTGTAGCTTCACCCCTCCACTTT. Its protein is CASGSVASPLHF.

The chain combines TRBV6-6 with TRBJ2-7; D may be TRBD2 (7 bases). Trimming removed 6 bases at V and 0 bases at J, with 15 bases between. Germline V lookup: CDR1 MNHNY, CDR2 SVGAGI (reference sequence). This CDR3 contains 15 residues. CDR3 sequence: CASRPIGGDSYEQYF. Here the CDR3 DNA reads TGTGCCAGCAGGCCAATAGGGGGGGACTCCTACGAGCAGTACTTC.

In its sample, this clone was seen once. The chain joins TRBV3-1 (or the pseudogene TRBV3-2) to TRBJ1-3, with a tentative D call TRBD1 (5 bases). Between the trimmed V and J ends, which lost 2 bases and 0 bases, there was a span of 11 bases. Germline CDR1 is LGHDT and CDR2 is YNNKEL (reference sequence). The CDR3 is 16 amino acids. In DNA, the CDR3 is TGTGCCAGCAGCCAATCAAAAGGGGACTCTGGAAACACCATATATTTT. It is translated as CASSQSKGDSGNTIYF.

This clone was picked up one time. J is TRBJ2-5 and V is TRBV2; TRBD2 matches at 11 bases. CDR3 length equals 20 residues. V lost 7 bases, J lost 2 bases, and 21 bases stayed unmatched. Germline assignment: CDR1 SNHLY and CDR2 FYNNEI. The CDR3 DNA is TGTGCCAGCACCCCCCCCTTAGGGCTAGCGGGAGGAAGGGGGCAAGAGACCCAGTACTTC. Its translation is CASTPPLGLAGGRGQETQYF.

V is TRBV5-5 and J is TRBJ1-1; 8 nucleotides match TRBD1. CDR1 and CDR2 from the germline V gene are SGHKS and YYEKEE (reference sequence). V lost 2 bases to trimming and J lost 2 bases; unmatched junction nucleotides: 8. The length of the CDR3 is 16 residues. The CDR3 nucleotides are TGTGCCAGCAGCTTCGGACAGGGACGATTCAACACTGAAGCTTTCTTT. Translation: CASSFGQGRFNTEAFF.

The chain recombines TRBV5-1 with TRBJ1-2; TRBD1 might be the D (6 bases). The V end was cut by 3 bases, the J end by 3 bases, with 15 bases between. The CDR3 sequence is 15 residues long. Per the germline V gene, CDR1 is SGHRS and CDR2 is YFSETQ. The DNA of the CDR3 is TGCGCCAGCAGCTGGGGGTCGGACAGCCACTATGGCTACACCTTC. Residues: CASSWGSDSHYGYTF.

The chain uses TRBV28 and TRBJ1-4; TRBD1 matches 8 bases. CDR1 and CDR2 (germline): MDHEN, SYDVKM. The CDR3 spans 15 residues. V was clipped by 6 bases and J by 3 bases; unmatched bases: 6. This CDR3 reads CASRSDRAANEKLFF. CDR3 nucleotide sequence: TGTGCCAGCAGATCGGACAGGGCAGCTAATGAAAAACTGTTTTTT.

The table lists this clone with a few counts. V usage is TRBV7-9 and J usage is TRBJ1-2; 7 nucleotides match TRBD1. The V segment lost 1 base and the J segment 8 bases; nucleotides outside the gene matches: 13. Per the germline V gene, CDR1 is SEHNR and CDR2 is FQNEAQ (reference sequence). CDR3 length: 16 residues. DNA of the CDR3: TGTGCCAGCAGCTTAGACGGTCCGGGGACAGTCCACGGCTACACCTTC. It translates to CASSLDGPGTVHGYTF.

The chain uses TRBV5-8 and TRBJ2-3; 8 nucleotides line up with TRBD1. The CDR3 sequence is 14 residues long. With 4 bases clipped from V and 4 bases from J, the junction kept 5 bases outside the gene matches. Germline V gene lookup returns CDR1 SGHTS and CDR2 YDEGEE. CDR3 loop: CASSPRTGPDTQYF. DNA of the CDR3: TGTGCCAGCAGCCCCCGGACAGGGCCAGATACGCAGTATTTT.

In regard to this clone: Other DNA sequences in this sample translate to the same CDR3. The chain carries TRBV5-1 and TRBJ1-4, with 9 bases identical to TRBD1. In germline, CDR1 is SGHRS, CDR2 YFSETQ. This CDR3 has 14 amino acids. V shed 2 bases and J 5 bases; nucleotides not matched to a gene: 1. This chain's CDR3 is CASSFGQGNEKLFF. Written as DNA, the CDR3 is TGCGCCAGCAGCTTTGGACAGGGGAATGAAAAACTGTTTTTT.

The gene calls are TRBV27 and TRBJ1-4, with unresolved D. Per germline, CDR1 MNHEY and CDR2 SMNVEV (reference sequence). Trimming stripped 8 bases from V and 4 bases from J, with 14 bases between. The CDR3 has 14 residues. CDR3 coding DNA: TGTGCCAGCCGGCCACTAGGACTTAATGAAAAACTGTTTTTT. Its protein is CASRPLGLNEKLFF.

The CDR3 protein is CASSLFQGAQGYTF. The CDR3 nucleotides are TGTGCCAGCAGCTTGTTCCAGGGGGCGCAGGGCTACACCTTC. This chain links TRBV5-4 with TRBJ1-2, with 8 nucleotides matching TRBD1. Germline CDR1 reads SGHNT; CDR2 reads YYREEE (reference sequence). Losses at the gene ends were 1 base for V and 8 bases for J; bases not matched to a gene: 7. The CDR3 covers 14 residues.

The chain joins TRBV28 to TRBJ1-5; possibly TRBD1 for D (5 bases). Trimming removed 5 bases from V and 3 bases from J, with 8 bases in between. The germline V gene has CDR1 MDHEN and CDR2 SYDVKM. The CDR3 is made up of 13 amino acids. In DNA form, the CDR3 reads TGTGCCAGCAGTCGACAGTTCAATCAGCCCCAGCATTTT. Amino acids: CASSRQFNQPQHF.

The chain joins TRBV12-3 or TRBV12-4 to TRBJ1-2; a possible D gene is TRBD1 (5 bases). The germline V and J ends were trimmed by 3 bases and 8 bases, with 10 bases remaining between them. This CDR3 has 12 residues. CDR3 protein: CASSFRQTGYTF. The CDR3 DNA reads as TGTGCCAGCAGTTTCAGACAGACCGGCTACACCTTC.

This clone has more than one count but fewer than ten. V and J are TRBV7-3 and TRBJ1-3; 7 nucleotides align to TRBD1. The CDR3 runs to 15 residues. Per the germline V gene, CDR1 is SGHTA and CDR2 is FQGTGA. The V segment lost 0 bases and the J segment 4 bases; nucleotides outside the gene matches: 3. The CDR3 spells CASSLTGTAGNTIYF. The CDR3 DNA reads TGTGCCAGCAGCTTAACCGGGACAGCCGGAAACACCATATATTTT.

The CDR3 spells CASSPDSPLHF. The CDR3 region has the DNA TGTGCCAGCAGCCCAGATTCACCCCTCCACTTT. The V and J genes are TRBV2 and TRBJ1-6; D is unresolved. Trimming removed 6 bases at V and 8 bases at J, with 5 bases between. From germline, CDR1 is SNHLY and CDR2 FYNNEI. This CDR3 has 11 amino acids.

The gene calls are TRBV7-2 and TRBJ2-5, with D uncertain. V was cut by 2 bases and J by 7 bases, with 5 bases left in between. The length of the CDR3 is 11 residues. CDR1 SGHTA and CDR2 FQGNSA come from the germline V gene. As DNA, the CDR3 is TGTGCCAGCAGCTTACCCGGGACCCAGTACTTC. Translation: CASSLPGTQYF.

V gene TRBV7-8 combines with J gene TRBJ2-7, with TRBD2 identical over 12 bases. CDR1 is SGHVS, CDR2 FQNEAQ, per germline. The junction had 5 bases not matched to a gene; V was cut back by 6 bases and J by 2 bases. The CDR3 is 15 amino acids. The CDR3 sequence is CASRQLAGGPYEQYF. The CDR3 DNA sequence: TGTGCCAGCAGACAACTAGCGGGAGGCCCCTACGAGCAGTACTTC.